The rows below give T cell receptor beta chains drawn from one sample of a study of STAT5B mutations in CD4+ large granular lymphocyte leukemia. The data were produced by immunoSEQ multiplex PCR, yet TCRdb's version contains in-frame clones alone and is incomplete. This sample has roughly 30,000 clones; around four fifths occur once, and the top ten carry roughly 4.3%. The sample was CD4+ T cells from blood buffy coats. The source is a human donor in good health. Both conserved end residues are part of each CDR3. Clone size is stated in some rows and not others, as once, few, many or a class when expanded.

CDR3aa	j_gene	v_gene	abundance
CASSQDAGPGRTGELFF	TRBJ2-2	TRBV4-2	-
CASSYFRAETQYF	TRBJ2-5	TRBV6-5	-
CASGTVREQYF	TRBJ2-7	TRBV6-5	-
CASSSTRDSGPVGQYF	TRBJ2-7	TRBV10-1	-
CAWSSGVTEAFF	TRBJ1-1	TRBV30	-
CASSRGTVYEQYF	TRBJ2-7	TRBV7-2	-
CAGRQGTDGYTF	TRBJ1-2	TRBV28	-
CASSQGQQEEQFF	TRBJ2-1	TRBV4-2	-
CASMGPNPNYGYTF	TRBJ1-2	TRBV5-1	-
CASSSSAGSNQPQHF	TRBJ1-5	TRBV28	-
CASSLGPSSGELFF	TRBJ2-2	TRBV7-3	-
CASSRIGSTDTQYF	TRBJ2-3	TRBV6-5	-
CASSFQGGSETQYF	TRBJ2-5	TRBV28	-
CASRIGGAGQPQHF	TRBJ1-5	TRBV5-6	-
CASSLPRDTEAFF	TRBJ1-1	TRBV28	-
CASSQDSWRTEAFF	TRBJ1-1	TRBV4-1	-
CASSLSVNTEAFF	TRBJ1-1	TRBV7-7	-
CASRDQNYGYTF	TRBJ1-2	TRBV19	-
CASSRQGALETQYF	TRBJ2-5	TRBV5-4	-
CASSPRQGRHEQYF	TRBJ2-7	TRBV18	once
CASQRLGNQPQHF	TRBJ1-5	TRBV28	few
CASSSRGQSTGELFF	TRBJ2-2	TRBV5-1	-
CASSIGRSAIEQYF	TRBJ2-7	TRBV19	-
CASRVPGLTNQPQHF	TRBJ1-5	TRBV19	-
CASSYDRYEQYF	TRBJ2-7	TRBV28	-